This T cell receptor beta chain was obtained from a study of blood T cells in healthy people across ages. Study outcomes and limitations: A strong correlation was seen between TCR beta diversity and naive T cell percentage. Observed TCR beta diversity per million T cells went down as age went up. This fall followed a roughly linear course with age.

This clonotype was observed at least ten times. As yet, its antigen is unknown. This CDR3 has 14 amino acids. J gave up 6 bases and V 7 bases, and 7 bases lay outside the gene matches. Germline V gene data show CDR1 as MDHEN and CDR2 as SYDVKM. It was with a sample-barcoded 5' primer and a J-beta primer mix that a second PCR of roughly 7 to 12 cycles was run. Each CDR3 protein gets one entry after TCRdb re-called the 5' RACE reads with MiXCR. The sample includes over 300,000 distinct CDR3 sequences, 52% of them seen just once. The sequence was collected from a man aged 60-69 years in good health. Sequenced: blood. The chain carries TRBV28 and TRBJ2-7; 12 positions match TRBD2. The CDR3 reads CASTLTSGSSEQYF. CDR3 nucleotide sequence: TGTGCCAGCACTCTGACTAGCGGGAGTAGCGAGCAGTACTTC.